These T cell receptor beta chains were read from a single sample in a study of blood T cell repertoires in COVID-19. TCRdb's table, derived via immunoSEQ multiplex PCR, lists solely in-frame clones and lacks some. The table includes over 130,000 clones, about three quarters detected once. Sequencing was performed on peripheral blood. The receptors originated from a man aged 45 to 65 with acute or convalescent COVID-19. Both conserved end residues are part of each CDR3. A D gene is named only where the DNA matches it firmly.

cdr3_nt: TGTGCCAGCAGCGTCCGGGGGACGAACACCGGGGAGCTGTTTTTT
cdr3_aa: CASSVRGTNTGELFF
v_call: TRBV9
j_call: TRBJ2-2
d_call: -

cdr3_nt: TGTGCCAGCAGTGACGGACTAGCGGTTCAAGAGACCCAGTACTTC
cdr3_aa: CASSDGLAVQETQYF
v_call: TRBV25-1
j_call: TRBJ2-5
d_call: TRBD2

cdr3_nt: TGTGCCAGCAGCGTAGACGGACAGGGGGCGGCAGGCTACACCTTC
cdr3_aa: CASSVDGQGAAGYTF
v_call: TRBV9
j_call: TRBJ1-2
d_call: TRBD1

cdr3_nt: TGTGCCAGCAGGCCTACAGGGGGCGTCAATCAGCCCCAGCATTTT
cdr3_aa: CASRPTGGVNQPQHF
v_call: TRBV6-2/TRBV6-3
j_call: TRBJ1-5
d_call: TRBD1

cdr3_nt: TGTGCCAGCAGCCGCACTAGCGGGGGGCCCCCCCAAGATACGCAGTATTTT
cdr3_aa: CASSRTSGGPPQDTQYF
v_call: TRBV4-2
j_call: TRBJ2-3
d_call: TRBD2

cdr3_nt: TGTGCCAGCAGTCGTACAGGAAATCAGCCCCAGCATTTT
cdr3_aa: CASSRTGNQPQHF
v_call: TRBV9
j_call: TRBJ1-5
d_call: -

cdr3_nt: TGTGCCAGCAGCTTTTTTGGGTACCGAGGATCGTTCACTGAAGCTTTCTTT
cdr3_aa: CASSFFGYRGSFTEAFF
v_call: TRBV7-9
j_call: TRBJ1-1
d_call: -

cdr3_nt: TGTGCCAGCAGTGACAGGGGACGCACTGAAGCTTTCTTT
cdr3_aa: CASSDRGRTEAFF
v_call: TRBV2
j_call: TRBJ1-1
d_call: -

cdr3_nt: TGCGCCAGCAGCCAAGATTTCAGGACAGGGTTCGTGTGGCGGGGCTACACCTTC
cdr3_aa: CASSQDFRTGFVWRGYTF
v_call: TRBV4-1
j_call: TRBJ1-2
d_call: TRBD1

cdr3_nt: TGTGCCAGCAGCCCCGTAGCGGGGGGGTGGAGCTCCTACAATGAGCAGTTCTTC
cdr3_aa: CASSPVAGGWSSYNEQFF
v_call: TRBV11-2
j_call: TRBJ2-1
d_call: TRBD2

cdr3_nt: TGTGCCAGCAGCTTGCAAGGCGGGGGGGCCGTCAATGAGCAGTTCTTC
cdr3_aa: CASSLQGGGAVNEQFF
v_call: TRBV7-9
j_call: TRBJ2-1
d_call: TRBD2

cdr3_nt: TGTGCCAGCAGCTCCGTTGGTCGGGGGGACATAGAAAAGTTCTTC
cdr3_aa: CASSSVGRGDIEKFF
v_call: TRBV11-1
j_call: TRBJ2-1
d_call: -

cdr3_nt: TGCGCCAGCAGCCAAGATCGGCAGGGGGCTAGATCTAACTATGGCTACACCTTC
cdr3_aa: CASSQDRQGARSNYGYTF
v_call: TRBV4-1
j_call: TRBJ1-2
d_call: TRBD1

cdr3_nt: TGCGCCAGCAGCTTGGCCCAATACGAGCAGTACTTC
cdr3_aa: CASSLAQYEQYF
v_call: TRBV5-1
j_call: TRBJ2-7
d_call: -

cdr3_nt: TGTGCCACCAGTGACCCGACACATCAAGAGACCCAGTACTTC
cdr3_aa: CATSDPTHQETQYF
v_call: TRBV24-1
j_call: TRBJ2-5
d_call: -

cdr3_nt: TGTGCCAGCAGTGTTACAGGGGGAGAGCAGTTCTTC
cdr3_aa: CASSVTGGEQFF
v_call: TRBV6-2/TRBV6-3
j_call: TRBJ2-1
d_call: TRBD1

cdr3_nt: TGTGCCAGCAGCCAACAGTCTCTCTCTGGAAACACCATATATTTT
cdr3_aa: CASSQQSLSGNTIYF
v_call: TRBV16
j_call: TRBJ1-3
d_call: -

cdr3_nt: TGCGCCAGCAGCCCTGGGCGGGGGTTCCAAGAGACCCAGTACTTC
cdr3_aa: CASSPGRGFQETQYF
v_call: TRBV4-1
j_call: TRBJ2-5
d_call: TRBD2